The 26 T cell receptor beta chains below were found in one sample sequenced in a study of OX40 agonist ivuxolimab in advanced cancers. TCRdb keeps only in-frame clones here, not all; method: immunoSEQ multiplex PCR. The sample has about 78,000 clones, less than 85% seen once. Sequenced here: CD4+ or CD8+ T cells sorted from blood, sampled in a trial of the OX40 agonist ivuxolimab. The receptors here all came from an adult with an advanced solid tumor such as melanoma, head and neck, liver or kidney cancer.

This clone was seen a handful of times. The chain combines TRBV27 with TRBJ1-6, with D perhaps matching TRBD1 (6 bases). Germline CDR1 is MNHEY and CDR2 is SMNVEV (reference sequence). The CDR3 consists of 13 residues. V shed 6 bases and J shed 9 bases, with 12 bases lying between them. DNA of the CDR3: TGTGCCAGCAGGGGGGGCGGAGGTTCACCCCTCCACTTT. Protein product: CASRGGGGSPLHF.

V usage is TRBV18 and J usage is TRBJ1-4, with 9 bases matching TRBD1. The V segment lost 6 bases and the J segment 2 bases; nucleotides outside the gene matches: 4. Per germline, CDR1 KGHSH and CDR2 LQKENI. This CDR3 spans 15 amino acids. CDR3 nucleotide sequence: TGTGCCAGCTCCCTGACAGGGGGTACTAATGAAAAACTGTTTTTT. Amino acid sequence: CASSLTGGTNEKLFF.

The rearrangement joins TRBV5-6 to TRBJ1-1; D perhaps matches TRBD1 (5 bases). CDR3 length: 14 residues. The germline gives CDR1 SGHDT, CDR2 YYEEEE. The ends were cut back, 1 base at V and 4 bases at J, with 11 bases in the middle. The CDR3 region has the DNA TGTGCCAGCAGCTTGAGGGGCTTTTCCACTGAAGCTTTCTTT. It is translated as CASSLRGFSTEAFF.

This sequence joins TRBV11-2 and TRBJ2-3; either TRBD1 or TRBD2 may fit D (5 bases each). This CDR3 spans 13 amino acids. V lost 5 bases, J lost 8 bases, and 14 bases lay in between. Germline V lookup: CDR1 SGHAT, CDR2 FQNNGV. The CDR3 coding sequence is TGTGCCAGCAGCCGGGGTGAGAGGGGTACGCAGTATTTT. Its translation is CASSRGERGTQYF.

The chain recombines TRBV10-3 with TRBJ1-2; D may be TRBD1 (5 bases). The CDR3 consists of 15 residues. V was shortened by 0 bases and J by 4 bases, with 12 bases between the two germline ends. Germline CDR1 ENHRY, CDR2 SYGVKD. Here the CDR3 DNA reads TGTGCCATCAGTGAGTCGTTGGAGGGGAGCTATGGCTACACCTTC. It specifies CAISESLEGSYGYTF.

The V gene is TRBV5-1, the J gene TRBJ2-5; D may be TRBD1 (6 bases). The V end was cut by 0 bases, the J end by 4 bases, with 13 bases between. The CDR3 has 15 amino acids. From germline, CDR1 is SGHRS and CDR2 YFSETQ. The CDR3 here is CASSLDRVGSETQYF. CDR3 in DNA: TGCGCCAGCAGCTTGGACAGGGTCGGGTCAGAGACCCAGTACTTC.

This chain uses TRBV13 with TRBJ2-7; 7 bases line up with TRBD1. The CDR3 is 14 residues long. The V gene end was trimmed by 5 bases and the J gene end by 6 bases; junction bases not matched to a gene: 10. Germline CDR1 PRHDT, CDR2 FYEKMQ (reference sequence). The CDR3 region has the DNA TGTGCCAGCAGCCCGACACGACAGGGTTTCGAGCAGTACTTC. Protein sequence: CASSPTRQGFEQYF. Drawing the rest from reference TRBV13 and TRBJ2-7, the complete variable domain is AAGVIQSPRHLIKEKRETATLKCYPIPRHDTVYWYQQGPGQDPQFLISFYEKMQSDKGSIPDRFSAQQFSDYHSELNMSSLELGDSALYFCASSPTRQGFEQYFGPGTRLTVT.

The chain recombines TRBV6-6 with TRBJ2-3, with a possible D match to TRBD2 (6 bases). Germline V gives CDR1 MNHNY, CDR2 SVGAGI (reference sequence). The CDR3 runs 16 residues. Trimming stripped 4 bases from V and 5 bases from J, with 19 bases between. The CDR3 reads CASSFRPRESGDTQYF. Written as DNA, the CDR3 is TGTGCCAGCAGTTTCCGGCCTCGGGAGTCAGGAGATACGCAGTATTTT.

This chain joins TRBV7-2 and TRBJ2-1; no clear D gene. Trimming pared 1 base from V and 7 bases from J, leaving 11 bases between. Germline CDR1 and CDR2: SGHTA and FQGNSA. The CDR3 length is 14 residues. This CDR3 reads CASSLVRQRNEQFF. Written as DNA, the CDR3 is TGTGCCAGCAGCTTAGTACGACAACGAAATGAGCAGTTCTTC.

This chain connects TRBV7-2 to TRBJ1-5; a possible D gene is TRBD1 (5 bases). V lost 5 bases and J 1 base, leaving 15 bases between the germline ends. The CDR3 is 16 residues long. Germline V lookup: CDR1 SGHTA, CDR2 FQGNSA. Written as DNA, the CDR3 is TGTGCCAGCAGCCCACCTGGGGCGGGAAGCAATCAGCCCCAGCATTTT. Translation gives CASSPPGAGSNQPQHF.

The chain has TRBV12-5 and TRBJ1-1; 10 bases fit TRBD1. The CDR3 runs 16 residues. V was pared by 3 bases and J by 5 bases, with 9 bases of the junction left unmatched. CDR1 is LGHNT, CDR2 FRNRAP, per germline. In DNA, the CDR3 is TGTGCTAGTGGTTTCATCTTGACAGGGGGCATAACTGAAGCTTTCTTT. It yields the protein CASGFILTGGITEAFF.

This clone was observed a few times. The V call is TRBV6-5, the J call TRBJ1-2; D is perhaps TRBD1 (6 bases). The CDR3 contains 13 residues. V was cut by 11 bases and J by 4 bases, with 17 bases left in between. Germline CDR1 MNHEY, CDR2 SVGAGI. CDR3 nucleotides: TGTGCCGCCCGGGACACAGACGCCTATGGCTACACCTTC. This codes for CAARDTDAYGYTF.

V usage is TRBV9 and J usage is TRBJ2-3, with a weak D call TRBD2 (6 bases). This CDR3 is 13 amino acids long. Looked up from germline, CDR1 is SGDLS and CDR2 is YYNGEE. Trimming shortened V by 1 base and J by 4 bases, and 7 bases separated the two germline ends. The CDR3 sequence: CASSVTGADTQYF. The CDR3 DNA reads as TGTGCCAGCAGCGTAACGGGGGCAGATACGCAGTATTTT.

J is TRBJ1-1 and V is TRBV11-2; D is perhaps TRBD1 (5 bases). Germline CDR1 is SGHAT and CDR2 is FQNNGV. The germline V and J ends were trimmed by 6 bases and 0 bases, with 26 bases remaining between them. This CDR3 comprises 19 residues. CDR3 DNA sequence: TGTGCCAGCAGGGCGATCATGGGTGACAGAAGGGGCATGAACACTGAAGCTTTCTTT. This gives the protein CASRAIMGDRRGMNTEAFF.

The chain joins TRBV18 to TRBJ2-2; TRBD1 might be the D (5 bases). CDR1 is KGHSH and CDR2 is LQKENI in the germline V gene. V dropped 2 bases and J dropped 5 bases, with 15 bases sitting between them. This CDR3 has 16 amino acids. The CDR3 spells CASSPGQGHLTGELFF. The CDR3 DNA reads TGTGCCAGCTCACCAGGGCAGGGCCATCTGACCGGGGAGCTGTTTTTT.

The rearrangement links TRBV5-4 to TRBJ1-2; D is perhaps TRBD1 (6 bases). CDR1 is SGHNT and CDR2 is YYREEE in the germline V gene (reference sequence). The CDR3 length is 14 residues. Deletions cut 3 bases from V and 0 bases from J, with 9 bases between. This chain's CDR3 is CASSSGGANYGYTF. CDR3 in DNA: TGTGCCAGCAGCTCTGGGGGCGCTAACTATGGCTACACCTTC.

The chain couples TRBV5-6 to TRBJ1-5; D possibly corresponds to TRBD1 (5 bases). Germline CDR1 reads SGHDT; CDR2 reads YYEEEE. This CDR3 is built from 15 residues. The V end lost 3 bases, the J end lost 2 bases, and 12 bases lay between the germline ends. As DNA, the CDR3 is TGTGCCAGCAGCTCCCAGGGTGGGGGCAATCAGCCCCAGCATTTT. Translated: CASSSQGGGNQPQHF.

The chain combines TRBV6-6 with TRBJ1-2; TRBD1 might be the D (5 bases). V lost 5 bases, J lost 0 bases, and 16 bases lay in between. Germline CDR1 MNHNY, CDR2 SVGAGI (reference sequence). The CDR3 runs 16 residues. The chain's CDR3 is CASSLDSRTANYGYTF. CDR3 DNA sequence: TGTGCCAGCAGTCTCGACAGTCGAACAGCTAACTATGGCTACACCTTC.

This clone was counted once. The chain uses TRBV5-4 and TRBJ2-7; 9 nucleotides match TRBD1. The germline V gene has CDR1 SGHNT and CDR2 YYREEE (reference sequence). After removal of 3 bases from V and 2 bases from J, the junction contained 9 bases not matched to a gene. This CDR3 is built from 16 residues. The DNA of the CDR3 is TGTGCCAGCAGCTCGACAAGGGACAGGGTAACCTACGAGCAGTACTTC. It encodes CASSSTRDRVTYEQYF.

This chain joins TRBV6-1 and TRBJ1-6; D is perhaps TRBD1 (6 bases). The V and J ends lost 4 bases and 0 bases respectively, with 13 bases between them. Germline V gives CDR1 MNHNS, CDR2 SASEGT. The CDR3 is 17 residues long. In nucleotides, the CDR3 is TGTGCCAGCAGTGGAGTTACAGGGAGCTCCTATAATTCACCCCTCCACTTT. Its protein product is CASSGVTGSSYNSPLHF.

J is TRBJ2-3 and V is TRBV19; 7 bases fit TRBD2. Unmatched junction bases numbered 16, after V lost 3 bases and J lost 7 bases. This CDR3 is 17 amino acids long. The germline V gene has CDR1 LNHDA and CDR2 SQIVND (reference sequence). The CDR3 sequence: CASSISVRGGSRNTQYF. CDR3 in DNA: TGTGCCAGTAGTATCTCGGTCCGCGGGGGATCGAGAAATACGCAGTATTTT.

The chain couples TRBV7-2 to TRBJ2-1, with D possibly called TRBD1 or TRBD2 (6 bases each). Trimming took 1 base from V and 0 from J, leaving 16 bases between them. Germline V gene sequence: CDR1 SGHTA, CDR2 FQGNSA. There are 18 residues in the CDR3. CDR3 in amino acids: CASSLGGRGVSSYNEQFF. CDR3 DNA sequence: TGTGCCAGCAGCTTAGGGGGTAGGGGGGTAAGCTCCTACAATGAGCAGTTCTTC.

This chain connects TRBV5-1 to TRBJ1-1; D possibly corresponds to TRBD1 (5 bases). This CDR3 comprises 14 residues. Trimming shortened V by 0 bases and J by 4 bases, and 10 bases separated the two germline ends. CDR1 and CDR2 from the germline V gene are SGHRS and YFSETQ. DNA for the CDR3: TGCGCCAGCAGCTTGGCCGAGGGGATCACTGAAGCTTTCTTT. Translating it yields CASSLAEGITEAFF.

This rearrangement joins TRBV7-8 to TRBJ2-6; the match to TRBD1 covers 11 bases. Germline V lookup: CDR1 SGHVS, CDR2 FQNEAQ. There are 18 residues in the CDR3. The trim removed 5 bases at V and 1 base at J, leaving 7 bases unmatched. This chain's CDR3 is CASSPRGQGGSGANVLTF. The CDR3 nucleotides read TGTGCCAGCAGCCCCAGGGGACAGGGGGGGTCTGGGGCCAACGTCCTGACTTTC.

The chain recombines TRBV28 with TRBJ2-1, with D possibly matching TRBD2 (6 bases). The CDR3 has 15 residues. Germline lookup yields CDR1 MDHEN and CDR2 SYDVKM. V was clipped by 2 bases and J by 6 bases, with 14 bases between them. The CDR3 DNA reads TGTGCCAGCAGTTTAACGAGGGCGGGATCCAATGAGCAGTTCTTC. Residues: CASSLTRAGSNEQFF. The full variable domain, its missing parts supplied by reference TRBV28 and TRBJ2-1, is DVKVTQSSRYLVKRTGEKVFLECVQDMDHENMFWYRQDPGLGLRLIYFSYDVKMKEKGDIPEGYSVSREKKERFSLILESASTNQTSMYLCASSLTRAGSNEQFFGPGTRLTVL.

This clone appeared once. This sequence joins TRBV6-1 and TRBJ2-7, with 7 bases that match TRBD2. Trimming took 4 bases from V and 0 from J; bases not matched to a gene: 9. The CDR3 runs 16 residues. CDR1 MNHNS and CDR2 SASEGT come from the germline V gene. This CDR3 is CASSVSSGLSSYEQYF. The CDR3 coding sequence is TGTGCCAGCAGTGTATCTAGCGGACTAAGCTCCTACGAGCAGTACTTC.